This T cell receptor (beta chain) was obtained from a study of post-analysis software for immune sequencing data. A remark on this clonotype: Its target is unknown.

Germline CDR1 and CDR2: SGHTA and FQGNSA. This CDR3 contains 16 residues. V lost 4 bases, J lost 9 bases, and 11 bases stayed unmatched. Study-wide results and limits: Compared against controls, patients with multiple sclerosis displayed significantly lower normalized Chao1 diversity. Elevated frequency relative to controls characterized roughly 5 TRBV segments in patients, TRBV5-6, TRBV5-1 and TRBV20-1 among them. Samples sharing a preparation batch grouped tightly together when assessed by F measure.

Unique molecular identifiers tagged the TCR beta cDNA libraries. Researchers reported 550,000 or so cDNA molecules coming from around 1 to 9.1 million T cells. MiXCR was run by TCRdb on the PCR reads, yielding one entry per CDR3 protein. The top ten clones hold 0.5% to 0.6% of a sample with over 700,000 distinct CDR3 sequences, about 32% of them seen once. The sequence was collected from a girl aged 10 to 17 with multiple sclerosis. V usage is TRBV7-2 and J usage is TRBJ2-1; 11 bases line up with TRBD2. The sample taken for sequencing was blood. This CDR3 reads CASSYSGRASGSEQFF. The DNA for the CDR3 is TGTGCCAGCAGCTATAGCGGGAGGGCCTCGGGGAGTGAGCAGTTCTTC.